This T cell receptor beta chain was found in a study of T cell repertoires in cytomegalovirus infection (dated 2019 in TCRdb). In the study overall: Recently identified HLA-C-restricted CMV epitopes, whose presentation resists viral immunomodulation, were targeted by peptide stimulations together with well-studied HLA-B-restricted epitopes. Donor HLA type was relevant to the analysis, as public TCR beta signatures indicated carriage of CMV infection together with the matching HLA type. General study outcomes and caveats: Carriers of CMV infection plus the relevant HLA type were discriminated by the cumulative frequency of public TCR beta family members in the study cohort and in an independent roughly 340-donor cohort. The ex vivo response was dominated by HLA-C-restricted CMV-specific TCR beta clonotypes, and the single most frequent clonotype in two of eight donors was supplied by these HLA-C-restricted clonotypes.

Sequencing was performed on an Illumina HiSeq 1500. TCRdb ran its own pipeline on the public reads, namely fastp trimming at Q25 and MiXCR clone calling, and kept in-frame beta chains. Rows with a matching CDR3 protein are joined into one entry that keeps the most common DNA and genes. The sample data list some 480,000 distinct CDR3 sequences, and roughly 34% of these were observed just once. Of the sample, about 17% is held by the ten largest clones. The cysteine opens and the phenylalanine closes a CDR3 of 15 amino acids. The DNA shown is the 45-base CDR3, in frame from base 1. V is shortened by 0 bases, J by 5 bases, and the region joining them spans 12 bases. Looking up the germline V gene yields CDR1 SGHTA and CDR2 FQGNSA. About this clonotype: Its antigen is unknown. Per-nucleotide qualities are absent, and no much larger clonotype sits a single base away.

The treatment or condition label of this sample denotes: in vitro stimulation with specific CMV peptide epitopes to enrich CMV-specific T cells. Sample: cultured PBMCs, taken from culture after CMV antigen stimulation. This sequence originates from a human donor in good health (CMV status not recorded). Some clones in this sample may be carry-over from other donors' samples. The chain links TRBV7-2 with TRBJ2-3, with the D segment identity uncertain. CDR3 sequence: CASSLAPSPGDTQYF. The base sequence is TGTGCCAGCAGCTTAGCGCCTTCCCCCGGAGATACGCAGTATTTT.